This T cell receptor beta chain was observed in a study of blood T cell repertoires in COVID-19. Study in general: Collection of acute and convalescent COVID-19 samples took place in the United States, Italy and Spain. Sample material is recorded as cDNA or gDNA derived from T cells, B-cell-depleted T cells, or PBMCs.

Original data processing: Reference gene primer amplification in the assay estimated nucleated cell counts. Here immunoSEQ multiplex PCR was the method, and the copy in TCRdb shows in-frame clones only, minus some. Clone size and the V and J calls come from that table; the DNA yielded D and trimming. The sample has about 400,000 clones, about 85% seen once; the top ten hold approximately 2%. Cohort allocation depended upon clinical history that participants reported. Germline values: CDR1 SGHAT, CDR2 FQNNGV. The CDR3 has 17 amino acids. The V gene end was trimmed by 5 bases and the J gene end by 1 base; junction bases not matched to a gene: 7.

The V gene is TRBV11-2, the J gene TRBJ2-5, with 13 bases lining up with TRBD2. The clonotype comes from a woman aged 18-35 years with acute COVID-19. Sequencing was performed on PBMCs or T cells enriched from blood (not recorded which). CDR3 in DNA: TGTGCCAGCAGCCCCGGACTAGCGGGGGTCGGCCAAGAGACCCAGTACTTC. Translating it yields CASSPGLAGVGQETQYF.